This entry lists 28 T cell receptor beta chains sequenced from one sample in a study of blood T cells in healthy people across ages. Primed by a sample-barcoded 5' primer and a J-beta primer mix, a second PCR proceeded for about 6 to 11 cycles. TCRdb processed the 5' RACE reads anew with MiXCR; each CDR3 protein has one entry. This sample has over 1,300,000 distinct CDR3 sequences, with approximately 59% found just once. Sequenced: blood. All receptors come from a man aged 18 to 30 in good health.

The rearrangement uses TRBV27 and TRBJ2-1; D is perhaps TRBD1 (6 bases). The V and J ends lost 5 bases and 7 bases respectively, with 9 bases between them. The CDR3 has 12 residues. CDR1 MNHEY and CDR2 SMNVEV come from the germline V gene (reference sequence). The CDR3 here is CASSHGQNEQFF. The CDR3 nucleotides are TGTGCCAGCAGTCATGGACAGAATGAGCAGTTCTTC.

V usage is TRBV7-2 and J usage is TRBJ1-2; a weak D match, TRBD1 (6 bases). The CDR3 is 14 residues long. CDR1 SGHTA and CDR2 FQGNSA come from the germline V gene. V lost 3 bases and J 8 bases, leaving 16 bases between the germline ends. The DNA for the CDR3 is TGTGCCAGCAGCTTTAGGGGGGTGGGCCACGGCTACACCTTC. Its protein product is CASSFRGVGHGYTF.

The chain links TRBV27 to TRBJ2-1; 7 positions agree with TRBD2. This CDR3 spans 16 amino acids. V shed 6 bases, J shed 0 bases, and the junction held 8 bases outside the gene matches. The germline V gene encodes CDR1 MNHEY and CDR2 SMNVEV (reference sequence). The CDR3: CASRQAGTSSYNEQFF. The CDR3 DNA is TGTGCCAGCAGACAAGCGGGGACCAGCTCCTACAATGAGCAGTTCTTC.

The chain recombines TRBV6-5 with TRBJ1-2, with 9 bases that match TRBD1. The V gene end was trimmed by 2 bases and the J gene end by 6 bases; junction bases not matched to a gene: 16. CDR1 is MNHEY, CDR2 SVGAGI, per germline. The CDR3 length is 18 residues. CDR3 sequence reads: CASSYAIGTGPNVDGYTF. CDR3 DNA sequence: TGTGCCAGCAGTTACGCAATTGGGACAGGGCCTAACGTGGATGGCTACACCTTC.

The DNA of the CDR3 is TGTGCCAGCAGGTCGACCTCCTCCAAGAGAAACATTCAGTACTTC. This codes for CASRSTSSKRNIQYF. This chain connects TRBV7-2 to TRBJ2-7; no clear D gene. The J call may be faulty, since TRBJ2-4 better matches the DNA end. The CDR3 contains 15 residues. Germline-derived CDR1 and CDR2 are SGHTA and FQGNSA.

This clonotype was counted a few times. This chain links TRBV4-1 with TRBJ2-7; the D call may be TRBD1 or TRBD2 (7 bases each). Germline V lookup: CDR1 MGHRA, CDR2 YSYEKL. This CDR3 contains 19 residues. Trimming stripped 3 bases from V and 7 bases from J, with 31 bases between. CDR3 nucleotide sequence: TGCGCCAGCAGCCATCTCATAACCCGGGGGGAGGGGGCTTACAATGAGCAGTACTTC. Amino acids: CASSHLITRGEGAYNEQYF.

The V call is TRBV7-2, the J call TRBJ1-4, with D perhaps matching TRBD1 (6 bases). V was shortened by 5 bases and J by 2 bases, with 15 bases between the two germline ends. CDR3 length: 16 amino acids. Per germline, CDR1 SGHTA and CDR2 FQGNSA. The DNA for the CDR3 is TGTGCCAGCAGCCCACGGACAGTCTCGACTAATGAAAAACTGTTTTTT. Amino acid sequence: CASSPRTVSTNEKLFF.

The chain couples TRBV28 to TRBJ1-1, with D perhaps TRBD1 (5 bases). Germline lookup yields CDR1 MDHEN and CDR2 SYDVKM. There are 13 residues in the CDR3. V lost 4 bases, J lost 8 bases, and 14 bases lay in between. CDR3: CASSSPGGDEAFF. Written as DNA, the CDR3 is TGTGCCAGCAGTTCGCCGGGGGGAGACGAAGCTTTCTTT.

The genes are TRBV20-1 and TRBJ2-7, with D uncertain. The J call may be mistaken, given a closer DNA end match to TRBJ2-1. The germline gives CDR1 DFQATT, CDR2 SNEGSKA (reference sequence). The CDR3 sequence is 12 residues long. DNA for the CDR3: TGCAGTGCTAGAGAGCGAGGCTATGAGCAGTTCTTC. Protein: CSARERGYEQFF.

V and J are TRBV7-8 and TRBJ1-5; unclear D gene. Germline V CDR1 and CDR2: SGHVS, FQNEAQ. V lost 4 bases to trimming and J lost 2 bases, with 15 bases between them. The length of the CDR3 is 16 residues. The DNA of the CDR3 is TGTGCCAGCAGCTCTCGGGTGGGGAGGGGCAATCAGCCCCAGCATTTT. Protein sequence: CASSSRVGRGNQPQHF.

The chain employs TRBV28 and TRBJ1-2; TRBD1 might be the D (5 bases). The germline gives CDR1 MDHEN, CDR2 SYDVKM. Trimming took 6 bases from V and 4 from J, leaving 18 bases between them. The CDR3 is made up of 15 amino acids. The CDR3 loop is CASSPLALQGYGYTF. The DNA for the CDR3 is TGTGCCAGCAGCCCCCTGGCCCTCCAGGGCTATGGCTACACCTTC.

The rearrangement uses TRBV4-2 and TRBJ2-2; 11 nucleotides agree with TRBD1. Germline CDR1 and CDR2: LGHNA and YNFKEQ. V was pared by 2 bases and J by 7 bases, with 15 bases of the junction left unmatched. The CDR3 loop spans 19 amino acids. The CDR3 nucleotides read TGTGCCAGCAGCCAATATCCTTCCCGGGACAGGGGGGACGTCGGGGAGCTGTTTTTT. Protein: CASSQYPSRDRGDVGELFF.

In its sample, this clonotype was seen a few times. The V call is TRBV12-3 or TRBV12-4, the J call TRBJ1-5; D uncertain. CDR3 length equals 13 residues. Trimming removed 4 bases at V and 9 bases at J, with 13 bases between. The CDR3 here is CASSSAPERPQHF. In DNA, the CDR3 is TGTGCCAGCAGTTCCGCCCCGGAAAGGCCCCAGCATTTT.

The chain joins TRBV20-1 to TRBJ1-1; D is possibly TRBD1 (6 bases). Per germline, CDR1 DFQATT and CDR2 SNEGSKA (reference sequence). V lost 5 bases and J lost 5, with 15 bases in between. The CDR3 is made up of 13 amino acids. This CDR3 is CSAGPGVGTEAFF. The CDR3 DNA follows: TGCAGTGCTGGTCCAGGGGTCGGGACTGAAGCTTTCTTT.

V and J are TRBV7-9 and TRBJ2-1; 8 positions match TRBD2. CDR3 length: 14 residues. Germline-derived CDR1 and CDR2 are SEHNR and FQNEAQ (reference sequence). Trimming took 8 bases from V and 14 from J; bases not matched to a gene: 17. The CDR3 coding sequence is TGTGCCAGCGGCCCCACTCGGAGCGGGAGCAGAAAGTTCTTC. Protein product: CASGPTRSGSRKFF. Full variable domain (rest looked up from reference TRBV7-9 and TRBJ2-1): DTGVSQNPRHKITKRGQNVTFRCDPISEHNRLYWYRQTLGQGPEFLTYFQNEAQLEKSRLLSDRFSAERPKGSFSTLEIQRTEQGDSAMYLCASGPTRSGSRKFFGPGTRLTVL.

The chain recombines TRBV29-1 with TRBJ1-2, with a possible D match to TRBD1 (5 bases). V was cut by 6 bases and J by 4 bases, with 9 bases left in between. The CDR3 spans 11 residues. From germline, CDR1 is SQVTM and CDR2 ANQGSEA. As DNA, the CDR3 is TGCAGCGTAGCGGACATCTATGGCTACACCTTC. Amino acids: CSVADIYGYTF.

J is TRBJ2-3 and V is TRBV7-2, with TRBD2 matching over 10 bases. V shed 4 bases, J shed 2 bases, and the junction held 12 bases outside the gene matches. CDR3 size: 18 residues. From germline, CDR1 is SGHTA and CDR2 FQGNSA. The CDR3 loop is CASSSRGGSGRYTDTQYF. CDR3 nucleotide sequence: TGTGCCAGCAGCTCGCGGGGGGGTAGCGGGAGGTACACAGATACGCAGTATTTT.

This clonotype was recorded a few times. The chain links TRBV6-6 to TRBJ2-7; a weak D match, TRBD1 (5 bases). Germline V CDR1 and CDR2: MNHNY, SVGAGI (reference sequence). Deletions cut 0 bases from V and 5 bases from J, with 5 bases between. The CDR3 length is 12 residues. The CDR3 spells CASSYSRDEQYF. The CDR3 nucleotides are TGTGCCAGCAGTTACTCCAGGGACGAGCAGTACTTC.

A few counts support this clonotype. The gene calls are TRBV10-3 and TRBJ1-2; 9 positions agree with TRBD1. This CDR3 comprises 17 residues. V shed 3 bases and J 4 bases; nucleotides not matched to a gene: 12. Looked up from germline, CDR1 is ENHRY and CDR2 is SYGVKD. CDR3: CAISDPSLDRGAYGYTF. CDR3 DNA sequence: TGTGCCATCAGTGACCCGAGCCTGGACAGGGGCGCCTATGGCTACACCTTC.

The chain combines TRBV4-1 with TRBJ2-1; 10 nucleotides line up with TRBD1. CDR1 is MGHRA and CDR2 is YSYEKL in the germline V gene. The CDR3 length is 17 residues. Trimming at V came to 2 bases and at J to 6 bases, leaving 10 bases not matched to a gene. This CDR3 is CASSQRDRGGMFNEQFF. The CDR3 coding sequence is TGCGCCAGCAGCCAAAGGGACAGGGGAGGCATGTTCAATGAGCAGTTCTTC.

The J gene is TRBJ2-5, the V gene TRBV7-2; D not certain. The end of the DNA fits TRBJ2-7 better, so the J call may be wrong. The CDR3 runs to 15 residues. CDR1 SGHTA and CDR2 FQGNSA come from the germline V gene. CDR3 loop: CASSFQDQIRYEQYF. The CDR3, as DNA: TGTGCCAGCAGCTTCCAGGACCAGATCCGATACGAGCAGTACTTC.

The V gene is TRBV5-1, the J gene TRBJ2-7, with D tentatively TRBD1 (6 bases). CDR3 length equals 15 residues. Trimming removed 6 bases from V and 2 bases from J, with 18 bases in between. In germline, CDR1 is SGHRS, CDR2 YFSETQ. The DNA for the CDR3 is TGCGCCAGCAACTCTGAGGGGGAGAAGCCCTACGAGCAGTACTTC. Protein sequence: CASNSEGEKPYEQYF.

Note on this clonotype: A junction boundary mismatches the germline segment, possibly from a read error. V is TRBV10-3 and J is TRBJ1-1, with 7 bases that match TRBD1. The CDR3 sequence is 18 residues long. Germline CDR1 reads ENHRY; CDR2 reads SYGVKD. The CDR3 DNA follows: TGTGCCATCAGTGATCCGCACGGGGCAAGGGGGCTAAACACTGAGGCTTTCTTT. Its protein is CAISDPHGARGLNTEAFF.

This clonotype was observed a handful of times. The chain joins TRBV12-3 or TRBV12-4 to TRBJ2-6; possibly TRBD2 for D (5 bases). CDR3 length: 14 residues. Deletions cut 6 bases from V and 3 bases from J, with 9 bases between. The CDR3 sequence: CASRGDFGANVLTF. The CDR3 DNA is TGTGCCAGCAGGGGAGATTTTGGGGCCAACGTCCTGACTTTC.

This chain uses TRBV5-6 with TRBJ2-5, with TRBD1 identical over 9 bases. Trimming took 4 bases from V and 11 from J; bases not matched to a gene: 12. The CDR3 length is 14 residues. Germline V gives CDR1 SGHDT, CDR2 YYEEEE. This CDR3 is CASSPGQGVIEQYF. The DNA for the CDR3 is TGTGCCAGCAGCCCGGGACAGGGCGTTATTGAGCAGTACTTC.

This clonotype occurred a few times. One end of the junction fails to match germline, which may point to a read error. J is TRBJ2-3 and V is TRBV24-1, with D possibly being TRBD1 (6 bases). This CDR3 has 16 amino acids. In germline, CDR1 is KGHDR, CDR2 SFDVKD. CDR3 region: CATSDMDSTSTDTQYF. The CDR3 DNA reads TGTGCCACTAGTGACATGGACAGTACTAGCACAGATACGCAGTATTTT.

This clonotype was observed a few times. The CDR3 is CASSQTQGSYGYTF. In DNA, the CDR3 is TGTGCCAGCAGTCAGACCCAGGGGAGCTATGGCTACACCTTC. V gene TRBV6-1 combines with J gene TRBJ1-2, with D perhaps TRBD1 (6 bases). The CDR3 extends over 14 amino acids. The V gene lost 5 bases and the J gene lost 4 bases, with 14 bases spanning the gap. The V gene's germline CDR1 is MNHNS and CDR2 SASEGT.

The chain combines TRBV20-1 with TRBJ1-2; maybe TRBD1 (5 bases). V gave up 0 bases and J gave up 4 bases, with 12 bases separating them. The CDR3 sequence is 14 residues long. The germline V gene encodes CDR1 DFQATT and CDR2 SNEGSKA (reference sequence). Here the CDR3 reads CSARDAGQPYGYTF. CDR3 DNA sequence: TGCAGTGCTAGAGATGCGGGGCAGCCCTATGGCTACACCTTC.